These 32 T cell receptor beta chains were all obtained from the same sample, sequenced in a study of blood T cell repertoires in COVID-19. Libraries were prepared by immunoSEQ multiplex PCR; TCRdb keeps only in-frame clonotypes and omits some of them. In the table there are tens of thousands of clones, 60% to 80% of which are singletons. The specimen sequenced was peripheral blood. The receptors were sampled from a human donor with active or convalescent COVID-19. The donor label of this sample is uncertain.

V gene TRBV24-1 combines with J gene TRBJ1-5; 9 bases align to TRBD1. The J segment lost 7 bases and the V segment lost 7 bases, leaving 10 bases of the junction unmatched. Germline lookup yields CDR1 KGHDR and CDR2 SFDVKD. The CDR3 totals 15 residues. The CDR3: CATRSPGQGGQPQHF. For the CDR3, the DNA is TGTGCCACCAGATCACCGGGACAGGGTGGACAGCCCCAGCATTTT.

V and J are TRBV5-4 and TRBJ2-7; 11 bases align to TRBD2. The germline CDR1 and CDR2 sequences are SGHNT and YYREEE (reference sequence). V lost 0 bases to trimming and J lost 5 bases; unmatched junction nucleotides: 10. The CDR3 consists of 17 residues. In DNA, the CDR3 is TGTGCCAGCAGCTTGGCGACTAGCGGGGACCCAGGAAACGAGCAGTACTTC. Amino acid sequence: CASSLATSGDPGNEQYF. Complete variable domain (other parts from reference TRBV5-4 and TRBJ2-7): ETGVTQSPTHLIKTRGQQVTLRCSSQSGHNTVSWYQQALGQGPQFIFQYYREEENGRGNFPPRFSGLQFPNYSSELNVNALELDDSALYLCASSLATSGDPGNEQYFGPGTRLTVT.

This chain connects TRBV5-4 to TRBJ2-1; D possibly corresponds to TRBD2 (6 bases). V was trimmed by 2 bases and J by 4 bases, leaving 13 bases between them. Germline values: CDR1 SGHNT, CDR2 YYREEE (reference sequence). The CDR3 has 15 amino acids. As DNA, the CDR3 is TGTGCCAGCAGCTTAGACGGGAGTGCGTACAATGAGCAGTTCTTC. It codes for CASSLDGSAYNEQFF.

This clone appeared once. CDR3 in amino acids: CASSSGTSGRASGELFF. CDR3 DNA sequence: TGTGCCAGCAGCTCCGGGACTAGCGGGAGGGCCTCCGGGGAGCTGTTTTTT. This sequence joins TRBV7-2 and TRBJ2-2; TRBD2 aligns across 16 bases. V lost 4 bases, J lost 6 bases, and 5 bases stayed unmatched. The CDR3 has 17 residues. The germline V gene has CDR1 SGHTA and CDR2 FQGNSA.

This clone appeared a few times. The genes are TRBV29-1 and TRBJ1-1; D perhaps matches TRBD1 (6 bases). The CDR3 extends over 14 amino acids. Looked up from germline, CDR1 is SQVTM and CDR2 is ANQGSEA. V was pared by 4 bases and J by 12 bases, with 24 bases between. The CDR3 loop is CSVVFPRGRDETFF. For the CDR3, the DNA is TGCAGCGTTGTGTTCCCGCGGGGGCGGGACGAAACTTTCTTT.

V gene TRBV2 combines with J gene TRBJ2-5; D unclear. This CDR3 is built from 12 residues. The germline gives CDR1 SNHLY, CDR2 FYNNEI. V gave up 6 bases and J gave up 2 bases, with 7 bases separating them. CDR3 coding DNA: TGTGCCAGCAGCTACAGTCAAGAGACCCAGTACTTC. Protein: CASSYSQETQYF. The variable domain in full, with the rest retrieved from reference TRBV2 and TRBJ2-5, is EPEVTQTPSHQVTQMGQEVILRCVPISNHLYFYWYRQILGQKVEFLVSFYNNEISEKSEIFDDQFSVERPDGSNFTLKIRSTKLEDSAMYFCASSYSQETQYFGPGTRLLVL.

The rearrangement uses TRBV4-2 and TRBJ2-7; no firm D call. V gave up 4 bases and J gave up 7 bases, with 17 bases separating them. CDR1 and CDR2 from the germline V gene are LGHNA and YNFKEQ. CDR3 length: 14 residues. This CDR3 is CASSPADNGEEQYF. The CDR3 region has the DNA TGTGCCAGCAGCCCAGCAGACAACGGCGAGGAGCAGTACTTC.

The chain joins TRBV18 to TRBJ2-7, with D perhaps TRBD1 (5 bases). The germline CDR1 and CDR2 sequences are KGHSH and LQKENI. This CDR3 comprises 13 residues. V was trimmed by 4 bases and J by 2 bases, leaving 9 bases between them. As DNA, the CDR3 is TGTGCCAGCTCACTCCGACAGACCTACGAGCAGTACTTC. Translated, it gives CASSLRQTYEQYF.

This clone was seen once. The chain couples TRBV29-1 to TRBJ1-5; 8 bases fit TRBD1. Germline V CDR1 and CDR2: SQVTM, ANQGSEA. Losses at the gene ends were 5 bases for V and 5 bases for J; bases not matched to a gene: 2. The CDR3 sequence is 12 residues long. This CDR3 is CSVSTGDQPQHF. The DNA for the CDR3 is TGCAGCGTTTCGACAGGGGATCAGCCCCAGCATTTT.

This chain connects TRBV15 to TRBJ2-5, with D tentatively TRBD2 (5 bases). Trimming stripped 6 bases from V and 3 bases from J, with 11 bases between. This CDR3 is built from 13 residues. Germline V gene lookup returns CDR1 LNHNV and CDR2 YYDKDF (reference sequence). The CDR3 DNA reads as TGTGCCACCAGTTGGACTCAAAAAGAGACCCAGTACTTC. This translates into CATSWTQKETQYF. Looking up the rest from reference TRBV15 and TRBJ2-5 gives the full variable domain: DAMVIQNPRYQVTQFGKPVTLSCSQTLNHNVMYWYQQKSSQAPKLLFHYYDKDFNNEADTPDNFQSRRPNTSFCFLDIRSPGLGDTAMYLCATSWTQKETQYFGPGTRLLVL.

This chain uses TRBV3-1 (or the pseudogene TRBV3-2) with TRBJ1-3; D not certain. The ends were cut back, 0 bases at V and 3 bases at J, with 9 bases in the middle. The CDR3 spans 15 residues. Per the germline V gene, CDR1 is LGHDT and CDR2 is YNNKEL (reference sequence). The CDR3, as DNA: TGTGCCAGCAGCCAAGATGCTAGCCATGGAAACACCATATATTTT. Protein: CASSQDASHGNTIYF.

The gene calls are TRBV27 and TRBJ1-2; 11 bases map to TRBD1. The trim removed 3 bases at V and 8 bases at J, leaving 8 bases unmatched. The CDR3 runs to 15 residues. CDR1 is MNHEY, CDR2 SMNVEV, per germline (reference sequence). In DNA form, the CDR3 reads TGTGCCAGCAGTTTGGGGACAGGGGGAAAGCGGGGCTACACCTTC. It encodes CASSLGTGGKRGYTF.

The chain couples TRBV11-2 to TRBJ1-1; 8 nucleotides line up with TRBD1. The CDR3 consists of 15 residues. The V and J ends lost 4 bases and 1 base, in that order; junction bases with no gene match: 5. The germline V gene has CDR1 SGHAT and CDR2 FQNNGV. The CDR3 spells CASSSRGQGNTEAFF. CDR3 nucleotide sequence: TGTGCCAGCAGCTCGAGAGGACAGGGGAACACTGAAGCTTTCTTT.

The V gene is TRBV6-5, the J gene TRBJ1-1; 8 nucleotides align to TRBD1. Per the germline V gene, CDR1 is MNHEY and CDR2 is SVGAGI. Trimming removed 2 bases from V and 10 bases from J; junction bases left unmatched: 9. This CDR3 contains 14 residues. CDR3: CASSYTLGQAAAFF. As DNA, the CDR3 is TGTGCCAGCAGTTACACCCTGGGACAGGCAGCAGCTTTCTTT.

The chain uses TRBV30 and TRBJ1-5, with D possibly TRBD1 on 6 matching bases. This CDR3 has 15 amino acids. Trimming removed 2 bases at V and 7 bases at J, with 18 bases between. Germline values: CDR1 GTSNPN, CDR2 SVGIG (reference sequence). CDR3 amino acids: CAWSITDRNWQPQHF. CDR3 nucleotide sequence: TGTGCCTGGAGTATTACCGACAGGAATTGGCAGCCCCAGCATTTT.

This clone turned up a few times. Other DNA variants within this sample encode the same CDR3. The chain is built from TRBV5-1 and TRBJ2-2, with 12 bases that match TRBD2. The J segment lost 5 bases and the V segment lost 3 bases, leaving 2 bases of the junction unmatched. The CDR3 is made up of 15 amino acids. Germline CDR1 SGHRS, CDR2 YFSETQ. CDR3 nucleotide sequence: TGCGCCAGCAGCTCGACTAGCGGGAGAACCGGGGAGCTGTTTTTT. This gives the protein CASSSTSGRTGELFF.

As DNA, the CDR3 is TGTGCCATCAGCAACAGGGAAACTATCCAAGAGACCCAGTACTTC. This encodes CAISNRETIQETQYF. This rearrangement joins TRBV10-3 to TRBJ2-5; possible D gene TRBD1, 6 bases. Trimming removed 6 bases from V and 1 base from J, with 15 bases in between. This CDR3 region has 15 residues. Looked up from germline, CDR1 is ENHRY and CDR2 is SYGVKD.

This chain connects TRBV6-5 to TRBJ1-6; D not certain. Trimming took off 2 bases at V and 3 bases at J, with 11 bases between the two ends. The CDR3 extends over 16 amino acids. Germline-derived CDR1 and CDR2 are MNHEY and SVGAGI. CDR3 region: CASSYGQVLYNSPLHF. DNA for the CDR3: TGTGCCAGCAGTTACGGGCAGGTCCTCTATAATTCACCCCTCCACTTT.

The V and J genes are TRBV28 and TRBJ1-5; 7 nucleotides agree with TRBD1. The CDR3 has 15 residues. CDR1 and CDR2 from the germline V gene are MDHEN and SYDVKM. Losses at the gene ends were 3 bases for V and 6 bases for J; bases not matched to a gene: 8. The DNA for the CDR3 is TGTGCCAGCAGTTTTGGGGGCCAGGGGGGTCAGCCCCAGCATTTT. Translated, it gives CASSFGGQGGQPQHF.

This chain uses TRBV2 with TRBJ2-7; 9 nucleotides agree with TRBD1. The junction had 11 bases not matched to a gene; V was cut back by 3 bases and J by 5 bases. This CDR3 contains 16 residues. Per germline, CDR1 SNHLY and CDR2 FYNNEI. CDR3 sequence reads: CASSDTPGTGFDEQYF. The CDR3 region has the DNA TGTGCCAGCAGTGATACCCCCGGGACAGGGTTCGACGAGCAGTACTTC.

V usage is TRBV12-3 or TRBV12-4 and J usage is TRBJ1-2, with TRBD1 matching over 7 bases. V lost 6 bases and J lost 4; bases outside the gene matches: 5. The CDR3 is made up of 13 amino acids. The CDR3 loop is CASSRQGGYGYTF. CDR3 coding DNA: TGTGCCAGCAGCCGACAGGGAGGCTATGGCTACACCTTC.

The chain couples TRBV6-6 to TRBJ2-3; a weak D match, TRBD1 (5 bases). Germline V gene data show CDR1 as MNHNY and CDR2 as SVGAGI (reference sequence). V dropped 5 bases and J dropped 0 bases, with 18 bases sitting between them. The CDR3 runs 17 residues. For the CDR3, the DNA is TGTGCCAGCAGTCCCCACCCAGCAGGGTCGAGCACAGATACGCAGTATTTT. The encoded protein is CASSPHPAGSSTDTQYF.

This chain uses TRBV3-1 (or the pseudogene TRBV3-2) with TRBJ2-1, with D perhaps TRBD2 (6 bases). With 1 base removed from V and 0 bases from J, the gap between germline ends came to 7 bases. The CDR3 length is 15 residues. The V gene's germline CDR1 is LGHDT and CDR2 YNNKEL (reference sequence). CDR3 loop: CASSQVGGSYNEQFF. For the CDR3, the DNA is TGTGCCAGCAGCCAAGTGGGGGGCTCCTACAATGAGCAGTTCTTC.

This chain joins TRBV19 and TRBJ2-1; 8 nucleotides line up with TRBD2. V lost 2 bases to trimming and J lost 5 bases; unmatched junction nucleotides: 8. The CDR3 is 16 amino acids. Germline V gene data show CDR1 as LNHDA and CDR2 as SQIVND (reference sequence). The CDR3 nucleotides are TGTGCCAGTAGTATACCTTACGGGACTAGAGACAATGAGCAGTTCTTC. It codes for CASSIPYGTRDNEQFF.

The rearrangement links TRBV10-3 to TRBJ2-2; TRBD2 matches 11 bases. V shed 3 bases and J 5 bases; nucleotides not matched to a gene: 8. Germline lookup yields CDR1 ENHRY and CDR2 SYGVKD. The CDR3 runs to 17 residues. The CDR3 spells CAISESSSGRSTGELFF. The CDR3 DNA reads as TGTGCCATCAGTGAATCTTCTAGCGGGAGGTCGACCGGGGAGCTGTTTTTT.

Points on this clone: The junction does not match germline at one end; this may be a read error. CDR3 sequence reads: CASSLSSGRAF. The CDR3 region has the DNA TGTGCCAGCAGCTTGAGTTCAGGCAGGGCCTTC. The chain uses TRBV5-8 and TRBJ2-7; maybe TRBD1 (5 bases). CDR1 and CDR2 (germline): SGHTS, YDEGEE. This CDR3 is 11 amino acids long.

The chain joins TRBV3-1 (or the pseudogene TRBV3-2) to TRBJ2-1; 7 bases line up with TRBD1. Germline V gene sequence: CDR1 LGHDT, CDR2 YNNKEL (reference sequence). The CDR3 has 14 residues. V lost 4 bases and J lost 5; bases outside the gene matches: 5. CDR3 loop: CASSPRDRHNEQFF. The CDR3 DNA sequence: TGTGCCAGCAGCCCCCGGGACAGACACAATGAGCAGTTCTTC.

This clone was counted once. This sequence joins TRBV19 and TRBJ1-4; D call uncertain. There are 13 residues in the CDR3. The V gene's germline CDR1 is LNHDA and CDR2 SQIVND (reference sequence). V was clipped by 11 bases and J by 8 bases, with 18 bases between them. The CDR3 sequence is CASTREQREKLFF. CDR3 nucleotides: TGTGCCTCAACTAGGGAGCAGAGGGAAAAACTGTTTTTT.

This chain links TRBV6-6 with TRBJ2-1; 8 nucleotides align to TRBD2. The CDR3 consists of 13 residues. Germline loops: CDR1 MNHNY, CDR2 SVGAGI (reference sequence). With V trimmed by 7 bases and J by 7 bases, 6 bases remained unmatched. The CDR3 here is CASNPRGGNEQFF. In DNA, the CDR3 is TGTGCCAGCAATCCACGCGGGGGGAATGAGCAGTTCTTC.

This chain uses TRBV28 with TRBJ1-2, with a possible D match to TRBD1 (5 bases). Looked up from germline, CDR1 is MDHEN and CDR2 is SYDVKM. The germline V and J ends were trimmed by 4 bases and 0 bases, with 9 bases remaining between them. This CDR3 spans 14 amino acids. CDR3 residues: CASSSGSTNYGYTF. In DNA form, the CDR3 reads TGTGCCAGCAGTTCAGGGTCGACTAACTATGGCTACACCTTC.

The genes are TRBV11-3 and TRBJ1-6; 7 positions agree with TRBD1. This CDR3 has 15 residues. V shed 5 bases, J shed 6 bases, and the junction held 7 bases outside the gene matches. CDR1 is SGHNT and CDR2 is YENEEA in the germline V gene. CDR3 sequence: CASSPITGANSPLHF. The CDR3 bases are TGTGCCAGCAGCCCCATCACAGGGGCTAATTCACCCCTCCACTTT.

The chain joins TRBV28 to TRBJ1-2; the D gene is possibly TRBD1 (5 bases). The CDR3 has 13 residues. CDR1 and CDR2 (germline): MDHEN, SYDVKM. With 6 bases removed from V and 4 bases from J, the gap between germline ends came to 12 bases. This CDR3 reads CASRAGYLYGYTF. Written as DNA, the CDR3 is TGTGCCAGCAGGGCAGGGTACCTCTATGGCTACACCTTC.